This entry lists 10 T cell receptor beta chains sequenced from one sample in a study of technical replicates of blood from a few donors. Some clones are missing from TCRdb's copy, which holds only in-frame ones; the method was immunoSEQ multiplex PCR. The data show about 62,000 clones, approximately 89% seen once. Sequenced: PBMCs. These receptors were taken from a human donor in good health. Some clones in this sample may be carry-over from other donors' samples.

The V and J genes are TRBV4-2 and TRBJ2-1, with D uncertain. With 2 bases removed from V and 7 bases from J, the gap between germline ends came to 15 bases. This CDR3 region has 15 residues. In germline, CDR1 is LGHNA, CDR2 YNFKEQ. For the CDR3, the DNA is TGTGCCAGCAGCCAATCCTCCCGACTTCTAAATGAGCAGTTCTTC. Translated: CASSQSSRLLNEQFF.

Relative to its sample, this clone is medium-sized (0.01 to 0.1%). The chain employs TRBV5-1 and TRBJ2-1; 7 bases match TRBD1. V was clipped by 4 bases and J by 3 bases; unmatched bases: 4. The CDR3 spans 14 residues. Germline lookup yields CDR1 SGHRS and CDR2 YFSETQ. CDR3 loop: CASSRAGGYNEQFF. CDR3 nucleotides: TGCGCCAGCAGCAGGGCAGGGGGCTACAATGAGCAGTTCTTC.

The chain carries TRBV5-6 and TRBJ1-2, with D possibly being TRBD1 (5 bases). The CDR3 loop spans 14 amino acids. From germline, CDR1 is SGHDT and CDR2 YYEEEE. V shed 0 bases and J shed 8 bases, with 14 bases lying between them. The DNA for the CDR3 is TGTGCCAGCAGCTTGGCATCGGGGGTGGGGGGCTACACCTTC. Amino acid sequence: CASSLASGVGGYTF.

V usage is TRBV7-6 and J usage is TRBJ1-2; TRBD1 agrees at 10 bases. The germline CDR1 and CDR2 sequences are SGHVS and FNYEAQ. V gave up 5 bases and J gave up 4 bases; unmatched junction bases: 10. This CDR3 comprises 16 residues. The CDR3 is CASSLGTGEVSYGYTF. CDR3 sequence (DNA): TGTGCCAGCAGCCTAGGGACAGGGGAAGTTTCCTATGGCTACACCTTC.

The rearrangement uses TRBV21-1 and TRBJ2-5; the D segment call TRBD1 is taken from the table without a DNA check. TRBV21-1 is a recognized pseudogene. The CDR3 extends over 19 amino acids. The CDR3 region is CASSEQPDRALFFRETQYF. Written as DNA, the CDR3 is TGTGCCAGCAGCGAACAACCGGACAGGGCCCTCTTTTTTAGGGAGACCCAGTACTTC.

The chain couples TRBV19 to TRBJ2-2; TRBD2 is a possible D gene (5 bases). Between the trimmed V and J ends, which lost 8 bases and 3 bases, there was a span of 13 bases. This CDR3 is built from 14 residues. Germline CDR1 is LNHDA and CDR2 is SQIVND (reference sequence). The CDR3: CASARRGYTGELFF. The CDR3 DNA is TGTGCCAGTGCCCGCCGGGGATACACCGGGGAGCTGTTTTTT.

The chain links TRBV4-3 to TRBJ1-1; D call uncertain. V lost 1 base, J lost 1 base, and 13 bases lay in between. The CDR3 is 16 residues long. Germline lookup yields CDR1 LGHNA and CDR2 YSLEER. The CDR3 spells CASSQAGGWTNTEAFF. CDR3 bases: TGCGCCAGCAGCCAAGCTGGAGGGTGGACGAACACTGAAGCTTTCTTT.

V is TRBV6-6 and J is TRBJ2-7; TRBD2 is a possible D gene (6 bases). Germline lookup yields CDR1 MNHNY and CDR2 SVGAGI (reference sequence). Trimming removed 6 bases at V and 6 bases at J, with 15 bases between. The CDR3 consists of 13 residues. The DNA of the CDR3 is TGTGCCAGCAGCATTGGAGGGCGTTTCGAGCAGTACTTC. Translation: CASSIGGRFEQYF.

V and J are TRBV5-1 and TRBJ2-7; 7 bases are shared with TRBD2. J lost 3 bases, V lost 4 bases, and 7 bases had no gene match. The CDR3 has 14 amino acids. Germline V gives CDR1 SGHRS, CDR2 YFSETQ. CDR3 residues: CASSPIPGGYEQYF. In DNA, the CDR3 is TGCGCCAGCAGCCCGATCCCGGGGGGCTACGAGCAGTACTTC.

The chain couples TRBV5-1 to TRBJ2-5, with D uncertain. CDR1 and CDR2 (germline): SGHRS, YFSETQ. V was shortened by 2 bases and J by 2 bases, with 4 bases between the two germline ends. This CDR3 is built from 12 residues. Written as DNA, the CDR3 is TGCGCCAGCAGCTTTAATCAAGAGACCCAGTACTTC. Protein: CASSFNQETQYF.